This T cell receptor beta chain was observed in a study of blood T cell repertoires in COVID-19. Study as a whole: The origin of the acute and convalescent COVID-19 samples was the United States, Italy and Spain. PBMCs, B-cell-depleted T cells, or T cells were the source of the cDNA or gDNA that made up the material.

Sequencing was performed with immunoSEQ multiplex PCR; in TCRdb, only in-frame clones are kept and a portion is missing. This sample has some 250,000 clones, with about 90% found just once. This clone has only one observation. Sequencing was carried out using peripheral blood. This sequence was found in a man aged 55 to 70 with acute or convalescent COVID-19.

CDR3 amino acids: CSGNLAGGSNEQFF. Here the CDR3 DNA reads TGCAGCGGGAACCTAGCGGGAGGAAGCAATGAGCAGTTCTTC. This chain connects TRBV29-1 to TRBJ2-1, with 11 bases that match TRBD2. After removal of 7 bases from V and 6 bases from J, the junction contained 8 bases not matched to a gene. This CDR3 region has 14 residues. The germline V gene encodes CDR1 SQVTM and CDR2 ANQGSEA.